This T cell receptor beta chain derives from a study of blood T cell repertoires in COVID-19. Study-wide context: Acute-phase and convalescent COVID-19 samples originated in the United States, Italy and Spain. From T cells, B-cell-depleted T cells, or PBMCs came the material, which was cDNA or gDNA.

In the authors' workflow: How many nucleated cells were present was estimated from reference gene primer amplification. Assay used: immunoSEQ multiplex PCR; TCRdb lists only in-frame clones, some missing. V, J and clone size reflect that table, while D and trimming were determined from the DNA. Of some 110,000 clones in the sample, roughly nine tenths were seen once. The TCR was taken from a human donor in a cohort sampled during active COVID-19. The specimen was peripheral blood.

The CDR3 here is CASSTRLLDRTDTQYF. For the CDR3, the DNA is TGTGCCAGCAGTACCCGACTCCTGGATCGGACAGATACGCAGTATTTT. This sequence joins TRBV27 and TRBJ2-3; D unresolved. The CDR3 is 16 amino acids. V was pared by 5 bases and J by 3 bases, with 18 bases between. Germline CDR1 and CDR2: MNHEY and SMNVEV (reference sequence).